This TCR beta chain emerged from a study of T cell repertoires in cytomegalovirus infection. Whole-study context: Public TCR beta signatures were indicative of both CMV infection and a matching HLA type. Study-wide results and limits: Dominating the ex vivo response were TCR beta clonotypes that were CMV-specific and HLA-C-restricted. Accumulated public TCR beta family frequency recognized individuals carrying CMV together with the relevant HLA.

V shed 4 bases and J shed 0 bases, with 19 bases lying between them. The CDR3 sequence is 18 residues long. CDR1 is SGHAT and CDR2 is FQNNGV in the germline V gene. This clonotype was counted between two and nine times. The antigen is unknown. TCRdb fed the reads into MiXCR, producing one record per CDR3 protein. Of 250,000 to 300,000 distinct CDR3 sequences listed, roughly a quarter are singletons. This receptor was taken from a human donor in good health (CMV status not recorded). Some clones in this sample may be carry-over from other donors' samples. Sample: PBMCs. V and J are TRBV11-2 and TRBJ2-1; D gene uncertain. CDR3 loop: CASSSPLGVMSSYNEQFF. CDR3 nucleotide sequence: TGTGCCAGCAGCTCCCCCCTTGGAGTGATGAGCTCCTACAATGAGCAGTTCTTC.